These T cell receptor beta chains were read from a single sample in a study of shared clonotypes between healthy human individuals. The assay was immunoSEQ multiplex PCR, and TCRdb's table has in-frame clones only and misses some. The sample contains about 2.3 million clones, over 85% of which appear only once. Sequenced: naive CD4+ T cells from PBMCs. These TCRs come from a man younger than 35 in good health. Some clones in this sample may be carry-over from other donors' samples. Each CDR3 is given without its conserved first and last residue. A D gene is named only where the DNA matches it firmly.

v_call,j_call,d_call,cdr3_aa
TRBV11-2,TRBJ2-1,TRBD2,ASSLDSRAGRARRYNEQF
TRBV5-1,TRBJ2-1,TRBD2,ASSVTSGSSYNEQF
TRBV9,TRBJ2-3,TRBD2,ASSVGLAGGYTDTQY
TRBV18,TRBJ1-1,TRBD1,ASSPLGQVNTEAF
TRBV5-1,TRBJ1-3,.,ASSIDSESGNTIY
TRBV6-5,TRBJ1-2,.,ASSYGGGYT
TRBV9,TRBJ2-7,.,ASSVGPFSYEQY
TRBV30,TRBJ2-1,.,AWSVGGSYNEQF
TRBV30,TRBJ1-4,.,AWSVQSNEKLF
TRBV10-3,TRBJ2-1,.,AISEAGVYVEQF
TRBV5-5,TRBJ1-1,.,ASSFGTTNTEAF
TRBV6-5,TRBJ2-2,.,ASSYSRPLAGELF
TRBV6-1,TRBJ1-2,TRBD1,ASRGQDPYGYT
TRBV27,TRBJ1-5,TRBD1,ASRELSGGGNQPQH
TRBV5-4,TRBJ2-3,TRBD2,ASSPRRGDITDTQY
TRBV28,TRBJ2-1,TRBD2,ASTPPRAGDYNEQF
TRBV6-1,TRBJ1-2,.,ASRAPGVNYGYT
TRBV12-5,TRBJ2-5,.,ASGLQGFQETQY
TRBV19,TRBJ1-5,.,ASTIIGGNQPQH
TRBV11-3,TRBJ2-1,.,ASSLDGGTGEGEQF
TRBV6-5,TRBJ2-7,TRBD1,ASRPRTGDYEQY
TRBV29-1,TRBJ2-1,.,SVWGIYNEQF
TRBV7-2,TRBJ1-1,.,ASSLSRAGRTEAF